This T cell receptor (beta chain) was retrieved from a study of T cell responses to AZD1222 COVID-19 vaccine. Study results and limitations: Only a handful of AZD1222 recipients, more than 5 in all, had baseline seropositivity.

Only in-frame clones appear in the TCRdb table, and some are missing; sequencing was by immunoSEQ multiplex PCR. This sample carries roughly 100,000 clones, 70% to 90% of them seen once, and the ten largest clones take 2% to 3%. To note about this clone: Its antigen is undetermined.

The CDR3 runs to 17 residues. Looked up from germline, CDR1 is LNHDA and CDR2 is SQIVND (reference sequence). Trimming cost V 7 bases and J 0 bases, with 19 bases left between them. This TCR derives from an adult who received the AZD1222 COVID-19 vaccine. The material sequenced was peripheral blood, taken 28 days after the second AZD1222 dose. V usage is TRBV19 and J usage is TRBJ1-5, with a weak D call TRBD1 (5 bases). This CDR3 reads CASNPVGLRFSNQPQHF. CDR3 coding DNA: TGTGCCAGTAACCCGGTGGGGCTCCGTTTTAGCAATCAGCCCCAGCATTTT.